This T cell receptor (beta chain) stems from a study of Graves' ophthalmopathy and Graves' hyperthyroidism. Whole-study context: Upon initial diagnosis and before any treatment, peripheral blood was collected.

PBMCs had their origin in fresh peripheral blood (more than 9.5 ml). RNA served as the template for amplifying TCR beta CDR3 regions. Second-round multiplex PCR came after first-round RT-PCR with HTBI primers. TCRdb reprocessed the multiplex PCR reads with MiXCR, giving one entry per CDR3 protein. The sample contains about 370,000 distinct CDR3 sequences, about 18% of which appear only once. Notes on the study in general: Ophthalmopathy could be told apart from stable hyperthyroidism by a 13-signature model (approximately 91% sensitivity, approximately 81% specificity). Thyroid clonotypes that were expanded above 0.001 frequency mostly also appeared in blood.

A remark on this clonotype: The target antigen is unknown.

Trimming at V came to 6 bases and at J to 5 bases, leaving 5 bases not matched to a gene. Germline CDR1 and CDR2: SGHTA and FQGTGA. The CDR3 is 14 residues long. The receptor comes from an adult woman with stable Graves' hyperthyroidism. The chain joins TRBV7-3 to TRBJ2-5, with 11 bases lining up with TRBD2. The sample comprised peripheral blood. The CDR3 spells CASRLTSGEETQYF. CDR3 bases: TGTGCCAGCAGGTTGACTAGCGGGGAGGAGACCCAGTACTTC. The full variable domain, completed using reference TRBV7-3 and TRBJ2-5, is GAGVSQTPSNKVTEKGKYVELRCDPISGHTALYWYRQSLGQGPEFLIYFQGTGAADDSGLPNDRFFAVRPEGSVSTLKIQRTERGDSAVYLCASRLTSGEETQYFGPGTRLLVL.